This T cell receptor (beta chain) was identified during a study of cytomegalovirus exposure and HLA in healthy donors (dated by TCRdb to 2017 to 2019). As for the study more broadly: An earlier analysis of about 560 of the donors reported roughly 300 Gb of sequence data and 117 million unique TCR beta sequences obtained from about 170 million T cells. Approximately 310 gigabases of sequencing data and roughly 90 million unique TCR sequences were included in an early release covering 550 to 650 HLA-typed donors. Of the 300 to 400 genotyped donors, over 65% fell in the genetic ancestry cluster associated with self-reported Caucasian donors. The study was designed to test whether signatures of past pathogen exposure could be identified by cataloging public T cell receptors. The study used immunosequencing to profile the T cell repertoires of several hundred subjects and linked those repertoires to cytomegalovirus serostatus. A separate validation cohort of roughly 130 different subjects was used in addition to the approximately 700-subject first cohort. High-throughput TCR immunosequencing, statistical association of individual TCRs with disease status, and machine learning were combined to predict cytomegalovirus infection status. A later analysis re-analyzed previously published TCR beta repertoires from 660 or so donors and added high-resolution HLA genotyping to study TCR occurrence patterns. The later analysis used no new phenotypic data to find candidate immune exposures, relying instead on TCR beta sequences and their occurrence across donors. An earlier analysis of around 640 of the donors used high-throughput TCR beta sequencing to judge whether each TCR beta V gene segment behaved as functional or pseudogenic. Donor age, sex, ethnicity and CMV serostatus were compiled together with the repertoire data. A later genetic analysis used genome-wide SNP genotypes for 398 of the 666 donors, treating that subset as a discovery cohort. Every repertoire in the discovery cohort had been generated on one and the same sequencing platform. HLA typing covered class I and class II loci at four-digit resolution. Typing coverage differed by locus: A, B, C, DRB1 and DQB1 were typed in about 620-640 donors, DQA1 in approximately 520, DPA1 in 600 to 610, and DPB1 in around 440. Several DR-DQ haplotypes were treated as single units for association and clustering because of strong linkage in the cohort. Among a few hundred genotyped donors of the cohort, an average of about 240,000 unique TCR beta nucleotide sequences were sequenced per donor, 15% to 20% of them non-productive.

Its CDR3 holds 13 amino acids, cysteine through phenylalanine. The DNA shown is the 39-base CDR3, in frame from base 1. The CDR1 and CDR2 encoded by the germline V gene (reference sequence) are LNHNV and YYDKDF. The V and J ends are trimmed by 5 bases and 6 bases, leaving 11 bases between them. Points the paper makes about the study in general: In a later genetic analysis, fewer N-insertions in productive TCRs were reported among donors in an Asian-associated ancestry cluster than the 666-donor mean. A cluster of highly shared sequence variants was judged likely to represent a technical artifact of the sequencing pipeline. The classifier was reported to diagnose cytomegalovirus status with high specificity and sensitivity in both the original and validation cohorts. A later analysis found that TCR association rates varied across HLA loci, with DRB1 alleles showing the most associated TCRs and HLA-C alleles the fewest. Only TCR beta chains were sequenced in this cohort, and the absence of alpha or paired-chain data limited detectable features. Because HLA typing was unavailable for some donors at each locus, only the typed subset was used in association tests. The authors suggested that the approach could potentially be extended to other disease states and immunological phenotypes. In the study, around 150 TCR beta chains were listed as associated with cytomegalovirus. A further reported finding was that TCR beta sequences accurately predicted the HLA-A and HLA-B alleles for most subjects in the first cohort. Some IMGT-functional V segments, including TRBV6-2 and TRBV6-3, could not be told apart with the 87-base-pair reads, so those segments were excluded. In vitro tests confirmed that a few of the cytomegalovirus-associated TCR beta chains recognize cytomegalovirus antigens. While some public TCRs were present in many individuals, most TCR sequences turned up only very rarely across donors. For the cohort, immune exposure information was limited to CMV serostatus. Several of the top co-occurrence clusters appeared to be linked to parvovirus B19, influenza, CMV and Epstein-Barr virus, according to a later analysis. In a later analysis, HLA-associated TCR beta chains showed more clonal expansion and lower generation probabilities than non-associated chains that were equally common. At a false discovery rate of 0.05, a later analysis linked 15,000 to 20,000 TCR beta sequences to specific HLA alleles. A later genetic analysis associated a missense DCLRE1C variant with V-gene and J-gene trimming of TCR beta chains, and an independent cohort replicated the association. Linkage disequilibrium might explain the correlated functional status among segregating V segments, but an unknown experimental factor could not be ruled out. In an earlier analysis of under 600 of the donors, most TCR beta V segments were observed in productive rearrangements about 87% or about 30% of the time, broadly matching IMGT annotations. In a later analysis, most CMV-associated TCR beta chains were found to appear HLA-restricted, with HLA associations seemingly driven largely by CMV exposure. When HLA alleles, especially DR and DQ, strongly co-occurred, TCR associations were difficult to assign to individual alleles. Some 15 rarely observed V segments, including chromosome 9 orphons, were excluded from the earlier analysis of 550 to 700 of the donors because counts were too low. Presence/absence analyses assumed roughly uniform sequencing depth across donors, an assumption that may not hold.

The cohort consisted of 650 to 850 healthy bone marrow donors. At the time of sampling, all cohort members were nominally healthy, though unrecorded immune exposures were likely present. The donor was CMV seronegative and was included in the group of several hundred seronegative cohort members. A peripheral blood sample was provided by each donor, and peripheral blood mononuclear cells were used for TCR beta sequencing. Genomic DNA extraction from the blood cell samples was performed with the Qiagen DNeasy Blood Extraction Kit. Preparation of the library involved the immunoSEQ multiplex PCR assay. For the multiplex PCR, a mixture combining 60 forward primers for TCR Vbeta segments and 13 reverse primers for TCR Jbeta segments was used. The CDR3 region of rearranged TCR beta genes was amplified from genomic DNA by a multiplex PCR assay. The Illumina HiSeq System was used to sequence the amplified TCR beta libraries as 87-base-pair reads. Per the authors' processing: A later analysis counted about 82 million unique TCR beta chains across the 666 repertoires, and roughly 10 million of these chains were shared by at least two donors. Raw reads were error-corrected and collapsed into unique sequences by a nearest-neighbor algorithm in which closely related sequences were merged to remove PCR and sequencing errors. Alignment of CDR3 sequences to IMGT reference sequences was used to assign V, D and J gene segments. Each retained sequence needed at least a six-nucleotide match to both a V gene segment and a J gene segment. A rearrangement counted as productive if the CDR3 had no stop codons and remained in frame with V and J, and every other rearrangement counted as non-productive. CDR3 was defined by IMGT convention, running from the second conserved V-encoded cysteine to the conserved J-encoded phenylalanine. The earlier analysis of about 640 of the donors excluded any sequence lacking an unambiguous match to a single V gene segment. In an earlier analysis of 587 of the donors, V segments were called functional above 56.7% productive rearrangements and were called segregating when the between-donor standard deviation exceeded 5%. A statistical classification framework was built for diagnosing cytomegalovirus status from the catalog of TCR beta chain sequences. In a later analysis, TCR nucleotide sequences were compared against IMGT/GENE-DB human TR gene sequences so that V and J genes could be assigned. Using the TCRdist pipeline, a later analysis assigned CDR3 sequences along with most-parsimonious VDJ recombination scenarios. In a later analysis, every TCR beta chain was defined by the combination of its CDR3 amino acid sequence and its V-gene family, and reads without a unique V-gene family were dropped. To address suspected cross-contamination and a sequencing artifact, a later analysis removed approximately 590 highly shared, low-generation-probability nucleotide sequences. In a later analysis, a clonal expansion index for each public chain was calculated from normalized within-repertoire ranks of inferred template counts. In a later analysis, generation probabilities were computed using a VDJ recombination model fitted to out-of-frame rearrangements, and the results were checked against IGoR. In a later analysis, hypergeometric tests were used to score TCR-TCR, TCR-HLA and TCR-CMV co-occurrence, with a repertoire-size bias correction applied to TCR pairs. False discovery rates were estimated in a later analysis by permuting HLA or CMV assignments 20 times. In a later analysis, co-occurring TCRs were grouped with DBSCAN, and TCRdist sequence similarity was added when clustering was performed within HLA-allele-positive subsets. For co-occurrence clustering, repertoires with fewer than 30,000 or more than 120,000 public chains were excluded, along with five or six repertoires with anomalous nucleotide sharing. The source is immuneACCESS, and TCRdb retained only in-frame sequences with V and J called. Part of the clones is not carried over; for the studies checked, unresolved V genes explain less than half of this, and the remainder is unexplained. V, J and clone size are those of that table, while D and trimming were read from the DNA. The sample yields roughly 120,000 clones; around 9% were counted once. The leading ten clones occupy 5% to 6% of the sample.

The sample holds a few counts of this clone. Its specific antigen is unknown. No much larger clonotype is one base removed from it; base qualities were not supplied. The sequence came from a man aged 40-49 years in good health and CMV-seronegative. This sequence uses TRBV15 and TRBJ1-3; TRBD1 is a weak D gene call, 5 bases matching. Material for sequencing was PBMCs. The sequenced DNA: TGTGCCACCAGCCCCCGCAGGGTAAACACCATATATTTT. The encoded protein is CATSPRRVNTIYF.